These 2 T cell receptor beta chains were all obtained from the same sample, sequenced in a study of shared clonotypes between healthy human individuals. The data were produced by immunoSEQ multiplex PCR, yet TCRdb's version contains in-frame clones alone and is incomplete. The sample gives some 2.3 million clones, about 92% of which show up once; 0.39% is in the top ten. Sample: naive CD4+ T cells from PBMCs. Subset here: CD45RA+ positively selected. All receptors derive from a man in his late teens or twenties in good health. Some clones in this sample may be carry-over from other donors' samples.

V usage is TRBV5-1 and J usage is TRBJ2-1; 10 nucleotides match TRBD1. Germline V lookup: CDR1 SGHRS, CDR2 YFSETQ. The CDR3 extends over 18 amino acids. J gave up 6 bases and V 0 bases, and 12 bases lay outside the gene matches. For the CDR3, the DNA is TGCGCCAGCAGCTTGGCTCCGGGACAGGGGCCTGGTCTCAATGAGCAGTTCTTC. Its translation is CASSLAPGQGPGLNEQFF.

The chain combines TRBV28 with TRBJ2-2; TRBD2 agrees at 11 bases. CDR1 MDHEN and CDR2 SYDVKM come from the germline V gene. Trimming took 7 bases from V and 8 from J; bases not matched to a gene: 9. The CDR3 length is 15 residues. The CDR3 nucleotides are TGTGCCAGCATGGCTCGGACTAGCGGGTGGGGGGAGCTGTTTTTT. Protein sequence: CASMARTSGWGELFF.